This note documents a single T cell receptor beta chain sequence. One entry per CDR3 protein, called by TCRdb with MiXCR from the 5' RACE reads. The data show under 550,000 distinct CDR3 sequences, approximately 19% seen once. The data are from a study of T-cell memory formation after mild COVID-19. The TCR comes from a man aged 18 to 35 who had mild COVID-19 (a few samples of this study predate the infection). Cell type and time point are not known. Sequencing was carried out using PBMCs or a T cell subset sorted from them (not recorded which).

CDR3 residues: CATSDPQGAGQPQHF. Here the CDR3 DNA reads TGTGCCACCAGTGATCCCCAGGGGGCTGGTCAGCCCCAGCATTTT. The V gene is TRBV24-1, the J gene TRBJ1-5; 8 bases map to TRBD1. Germline assignment: CDR1 KGHDR and CDR2 SFDVKD. V lost 3 bases, J lost 6 bases, and 6 bases stayed unmatched. The CDR3 has 15 amino acids.